This entry lists 14 T cell receptor beta chains sequenced from one sample in a study of blood T cell repertoires in COVID-19. Profiled with immunoSEQ multiplex PCR; TCRdb holds only in-frame clones, not every one. The table has under 250,000 clones, around four fifths seen once. Sequenced sample: peripheral blood. These receptors were collected from an older woman with active or convalescent COVID-19.

This sequence joins TRBV28 and TRBJ1-6; 9 bases are shared with TRBD1. CDR1 is MDHEN, CDR2 SYDVKM, per germline. The J segment lost 9 bases and the V segment lost 3 bases, leaving 9 bases of the junction unmatched. CDR3 length equals 16 residues. The CDR3 DNA reads as TGTGCCAGCAGTTTCCATACGGGACAGGGTTTTTCACCCCTCCACTTT. As protein: CASSFHTGQGFSPLHF.

The rearrangement joins TRBV5-1 to TRBJ2-3; tentatively, D is TRBD1 (6 bases). V lost 0 bases, J lost 3 bases, and 8 bases lay in between. The CDR3 covers 14 residues. Germline CDR1 reads SGHRS; CDR2 reads YFSETQ. The CDR3 sequence is CASSLEGTTDTQYF. CDR3 bases: TGCGCCAGCAGCTTGGAAGGGACAACAGATACGCAGTATTTT.

The V and J genes are TRBV7-9 and TRBJ2-7, with no clear D. The CDR3 has 13 amino acids. V gave up 2 bases and J gave up 1 base, with 6 bases separating them. Germline loops: CDR1 SEHNR, CDR2 FQNEAQ (reference sequence). CDR3 sequence (DNA): TGTGCCAGCAGCTTACCAGTTTCCTACGAGCAGTACTTC. Its translation: CASSLPVSYEQYF.

This clone was counted between two and nine times. The chain carries TRBV27 and TRBJ2-2, with 9 bases identical to TRBD1. CDR1 and CDR2 (germline): MNHEY, SMNVEV (reference sequence). V was pared by 9 bases and J by 8 bases, with 7 bases of the junction left unmatched. The length of the CDR3 is 13 residues. The CDR3 sequence: CASSQGARGELFF. CDR3 nucleotides: TGTGCCAGTTCACAGGGGGCCAGGGGGGAGCTGTTTTTT.

The chain carries TRBV7-9 and TRBJ1-3, with TRBD1 matching 7 bases. The germline CDR1 and CDR2 sequences are SEHNR and FQNEAQ (reference sequence). The length of the CDR3 is 16 residues. Trimming cost V 5 bases and J 0 bases; bases outside gene matches: 7. In DNA, the CDR3 is TGTGCCAGCAGCCCCGGGACAGACGTCTCTGGAAACACCATATATTTT. Translation gives CASSPGTDVSGNTIYF. The variable domain in full, with the rest retrieved from reference TRBV7-9 and TRBJ1-3, is DTGVSQNPRHKITKRGQNVTFRCDPISEHNRLYWYRQTLGQGPEFLTYFQNEAQLEKSRLLSDRFSAERPKGSFSTLEIQRTEQGDSAMYLCASSPGTDVSGNTIYFGEGSWLTVV.

This rearrangement joins TRBV9 to TRBJ2-3; 10 nucleotides line up with TRBD2. Trimming cost V 0 bases and J 8 bases; bases outside gene matches: 6. The germline V gene encodes CDR1 SGDLS and CDR2 YYNGEE. The CDR3 covers 15 residues. The CDR3 DNA reads as TGTGCCAGCAGCGTAGGCTCTAGCGGGAGAAGTACGCAGTATTTT. This translates into CASSVGSSGRSTQYF.

The chain has TRBV5-4 and TRBJ2-7; 8 nucleotides align to TRBD1. Germline V gene data show CDR1 as SGHNT and CDR2 as YYREEE (reference sequence). This CDR3 has 13 residues. Unmatched junction bases numbered 3, after V lost 0 bases and J lost 7 bases. This chain's CDR3 is CASSLGQGREQYF. DNA of the CDR3: TGTGCCAGCAGCTTGGGACAGGGGAGGGAGCAGTACTTC.

V is TRBV28 and J is TRBJ1-6; D is unresolved. The CDR3 has 15 residues. Germline CDR1 is MDHEN and CDR2 is SYDVKM. V dropped 5 bases and J dropped 4 bases, with 12 bases sitting between them. The CDR3 DNA reads TGTGCCAGCAGTCCCGGTGGAGAGTATAATTCACCCCTCCACTTT. It translates to CASSPGGEYNSPLHF.

The chain couples TRBV27 to TRBJ2-7; D is perhaps TRBD1 (5 bases). CDR3 length: 15 residues. V was clipped by 5 bases and J by 2 bases, with 16 bases between them. In germline, CDR1 is MNHEY, CDR2 SMNVEV (reference sequence). CDR3 coding DNA: TGTGCCAGCAGTCCCACCGCTGGGGCCGCCTACGAGCAGTACGTC. Its protein product is CASSPTAGAAYEQYV.

J is TRBJ1-1 and V is TRBV10-3, with a possible D match to TRBD1 (6 bases). Germline V lookup: CDR1 ENHRY, CDR2 SYGVKD. The CDR3 consists of 13 residues. Between the trimmed V and J ends, which lost 10 bases and 1 base, there was a span of 13 bases. CDR3 coding DNA: TGTGCCACCAGGACAGAATGGAACACTGAAGCTTTCTTT. It specifies CATRTEWNTEAFF.

The genes are TRBV10-1 and TRBJ2-3, with 7 bases fitting TRBD2. Germline V gene lookup returns CDR1 WNHNN and CDR2 SYGVQD (reference sequence). This CDR3 region has 16 residues. J lost 1 base, V lost 4 bases, and 8 bases had no gene match. The chain's CDR3 is CASSVDRDYRTDTQYF. In DNA, the CDR3 is TGCGCCAGCAGTGTCGACCGGGACTACCGCACAGATACGCAGTATTTT.

The genes are TRBV2 and TRBJ1-1; D perhaps matches TRBD1 (6 bases). V dropped 0 bases and J dropped 4 bases, with 9 bases sitting between them. Germline V CDR1 and CDR2: SNHLY, FYNNEI. This CDR3 is 14 amino acids long. CDR3 in amino acids: CASSEAWGPTEAFF. The CDR3 nucleotides read TGTGCCAGCAGTGAAGCTTGGGGGCCCACTGAAGCTTTCTTT.

CDR3 sequence (DNA): TGTGCCAGCAGCCCTTGGGAGCCCACCGGGGAGCTGTTTTTT. It yields the protein CASSPWEPTGELFF. The chain recombines TRBV7-2 with TRBJ2-2, with a possible D match to TRBD2 (5 bases). This CDR3 is 14 amino acids long. The V end lost 5 bases, the J end lost 4 bases, and 11 bases lay between the germline ends. Germline lookup yields CDR1 SGHTA and CDR2 FQGNSA.

The genes are TRBV9 and TRBJ1-2; 7 bases match TRBD1. There are 14 residues in the CDR3. The germline gives CDR1 SGDLS, CDR2 YYNGEE. J lost 4 bases, V lost 6 bases, and 9 bases had no gene match. The DNA of the CDR3 is TGTGCCAGCACCATCACAGGGGACCCCTATGGCTACACCTTC. Protein product: CASTITGDPYGYTF.